This TCR beta chain is from a study of blood T cell repertoires in COVID-19. Repertoires were generated with immunoSEQ multiplex PCR, while TCRdb's copy carries only in-frame clones and drops some. The table includes about 140,000 clones, about 87% detected once. Trimming removed 2 bases at V and 5 bases at J, with 15 bases between. The CDR3 extends over 15 amino acids. CDR1 and CDR2 from the germline V gene are MGHRA and YSYEKL. Sequenced: peripheral blood. The receptor was derived from a man aged 55 to 69 with active or convalescent COVID-19. The V call is TRBV4-1, the J call TRBJ1-1; the D gene is possibly TRBD1 (5 bases). DNA for the CDR3: TGCGCCAGCAGCCAAAGGGGAGGGGTCGGTACTGAAGCTTTCTTT. Translated: CASSQRGGVGTEAFF.